This TCR beta chain was captured by sequencing in a study of T-cell memory formation after mild COVID-19. Background on the study: Most TCR clusters belonged to a single donor. Overall study results and limits: Among clones contracting day 15 to 85, CD4/CD8 was balanced, whereas later expanders leaned CD4+. Clonal second-wave expansions that peaked on day 37 had unconfirmed SARS-CoV-2 specificity.

A note on this clonotype: Its specificity is unknown.

Each CDR3 protein gets one entry after TCRdb re-called the 5' RACE reads with MiXCR. The sample gives roughly 600,000 distinct CDR3 sequences, more than 15% of which show up once; around 13% is in the top ten. Trimming shortened V by 3 bases and J by 8 bases, and 8 bases separated the two germline ends. There are 12 residues in the CDR3. The germline CDR1 and CDR2 sequences are SEHNR and FQNEAQ (reference sequence). The receptor's source is an adult woman who had mild COVID-19 (a few samples of this study predate the infection). Cell type and time point are not known. The chain combines TRBV7-9 with TRBJ2-1; D is undetermined. Material: PBMCs or a T cell subset sorted from them (not recorded which). CDR3 protein: CASSFQVDEQFF. For the CDR3, the DNA is TGTGCCAGCAGCTTCCAGGTCGATGAGCAGTTCTTC. Supplemented by reference TRBV7-9 and TRBJ2-1, the full variable domain reads DTGVSQNPRHKITKRGQNVTFRCDPISEHNRLYWYRQTLGQGPEFLTYFQNEAQLEKSRLLSDRFSAERPKGSFSTLEIQRTEQGDSAMYLCASSFQVDEQFFGPGTRLTVL.